Following are 12 T cell receptor beta chains from one sample sequenced in a study of blood T cell repertoires in COVID-19. Here immunoSEQ multiplex PCR was the method, and the copy in TCRdb shows in-frame clones only, minus some. Among about 250,000 clones listed, approximately 91% were seen once. Sequenced material: peripheral blood. The receptor source for this set is a middle-aged woman who had recovered from COVID-19.

The rearrangement joins TRBV30 to TRBJ2-1; D gene uncertain. Germline V gene sequence: CDR1 GTSNPN, CDR2 SVGIG (reference sequence). This CDR3 is 15 amino acids long. With 0 bases removed from V and 0 bases from J, the gap between germline ends came to 9 bases. This CDR3 reads CAWSVGDSSYNEQFF. The CDR3 DNA reads TGTGCCTGGAGTGTCGGCGACTCCTCCTACAATGAGCAGTTCTTC.

The V gene is TRBV30, the J gene TRBJ2-1; D possibly corresponds to TRBD2 (7 bases). The CDR3 is 14 residues long. Germline values: CDR1 GTSNPN, CDR2 SVGIG (reference sequence). V was cut by 3 bases and J by 6 bases, with 15 bases left in between. The CDR3 sequence is CAWRGGLVVNEQFF. The CDR3 nucleotides read TGTGCCTGGAGGGGGGGGCTAGTTGTCAATGAGCAGTTCTTC.

The chain joins TRBV7-3 to TRBJ2-3, with no clear D. V lost 4 bases and J lost 0, with 5 bases in between. Germline V gene sequence: CDR1 SGHTA, CDR2 FQGTGA. The CDR3 totals 13 residues. In DNA form, the CDR3 reads TGTGCCAGCAGCTCCTACAGCACAGATACGCAGTATTTT. Amino acid sequence: CASSSYSTDTQYF.

The chain uses TRBV12-2 and TRBJ2-1; the table assigns TRBD2, which was not confirmed against the DNA. TRBV12-2 is marked as a pseudogene. CDR3 size: 20 residues. The CDR3 region is CASRSLLTSGRPRKIAEQFF. The CDR3 DNA sequence: TGTGCAAGTCGCTCCCTCCTGACGAGCGGGAGGCCCCGAAAGATTGCTGAGCAGTTCTTC.

DNA for the CDR3: TGTGCCAGCAGCCCGCGGGGACAGGAGTACAATGAGCAGTTCTTC. It yields the protein CASSPRGQEYNEQFF. The chain joins TRBV9 to TRBJ2-1, with TRBD1 matching 8 bases. J lost 4 bases, V lost 4 bases, and 7 bases had no gene match. This CDR3 contains 15 residues. CDR1 and CDR2 (germline): SGDLS, YYNGEE.

The rearrangement links TRBV29-1 to TRBJ1-5; no reliable D call. V was clipped by 7 bases and J by 1 base, with 8 bases between them. CDR1 is SQVTM and CDR2 is ANQGSEA in the germline V gene. The CDR3 has 12 amino acids. CDR3 nucleotide sequence: TGCAGCGCCGGAGGGAGCAATCAGCCCCAGCATTTT. Translated: CSAGGSNQPQHF.

The chain employs TRBV24-1 and TRBJ2-7; D unclear. The CDR3 has 13 amino acids. Trimming took off 2 bases at V and 4 bases at J, with 8 bases between the two ends. Germline loops: CDR1 KGHDR, CDR2 SFDVKD. The CDR3 region is CATSDSDKYEQYF. For the CDR3, the DNA is TGTGCCACCAGTGATTCAGACAAATACGAGCAGTACTTC.

This chain joins TRBV10-3 and TRBJ1-5; TRBD1 might be the D (6 bases). The V and J ends lost 6 bases and 0 bases respectively, with 15 bases between them. The length of the CDR3 is 16 residues. Germline lookup yields CDR1 ENHRY and CDR2 SYGVKD. The CDR3 DNA reads as TGTGCCATCAGCCCCGTGAGGGACATTAGCAATCAGCCCCAGCATTTT. This sequence encodes CAISPVRDISNQPQHF.

The J gene is TRBJ2-1, the V gene TRBV5-1; no clear D gene. V lost 0 bases and J 5 bases, leaving 6 bases between the germline ends. Germline V CDR1 and CDR2: SGHRS, YFSETQ. The CDR3 loop spans 13 amino acids. Written as DNA, the CDR3 is TGCGCCAGCAGCTTGGGCGGTGACAATGAGCAGTTCTTC. Translation: CASSLGGDNEQFF.

V is TRBV19 and J is TRBJ1-5; 8 bases map to TRBD1. Trimming took 6 bases from V and 4 from J; bases not matched to a gene: 8. The V gene's germline CDR1 is LNHDA and CDR2 SQIVND (reference sequence). The CDR3 is made up of 15 amino acids. CDR3 coding DNA: TGTGCCAGTAGCCAGGACAGGGCCAGGAATCAGCCCCAGCATTTT. Translating gives CASSQDRARNQPQHF. The variable domain in full, completed from reference TRBV19 and TRBJ1-5, reads DGGITQSPKYLFRKEGQNVTLSCEQNLNHDAMYWYRQDPGQGLRLIYYSQIVNDFQKGDIAEGYSVSREKKESFPLTVTSAQKNPTAFYLCASSQDRARNQPQHFGDGTRLSIL.

The V call is TRBV3-1 (or the pseudogene TRBV3-2), the J call TRBJ1-5; no clear D. V shed 4 bases and J shed 5 bases, with 6 bases lying between them. Germline lookup yields CDR1 LGHDT and CDR2 YNNKEL (reference sequence). The length of the CDR3 is 12 residues. The chain's CDR3 is CASSRRDQPQHF. CDR3 coding DNA: TGTGCCAGCAGCCGGAGGGATCAGCCCCAGCATTTT.

This clone occurred once. The V and J genes are TRBV11-2 and TRBJ1-1; D gene ambiguous. Deletions cut 2 bases from V and 10 bases from J, with 11 bases between. Germline assignment: CDR1 SGHAT and CDR2 FQNNGV. The CDR3 sequence is 12 residues long. Here the CDR3 reads CASSLSLEGAFF. The CDR3 region has the DNA TGTGCCAGCAGCTTAAGTTTGGAGGGAGCTTTCTTT.